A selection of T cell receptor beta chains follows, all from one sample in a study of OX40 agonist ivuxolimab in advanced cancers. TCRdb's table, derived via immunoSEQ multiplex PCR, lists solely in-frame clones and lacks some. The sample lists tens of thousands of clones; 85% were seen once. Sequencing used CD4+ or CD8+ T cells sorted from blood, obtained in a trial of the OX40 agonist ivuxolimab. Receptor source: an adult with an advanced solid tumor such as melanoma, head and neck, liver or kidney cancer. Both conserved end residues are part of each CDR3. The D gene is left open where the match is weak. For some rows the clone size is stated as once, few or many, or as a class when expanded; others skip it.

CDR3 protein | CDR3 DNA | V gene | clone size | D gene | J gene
CASSQAVSANEASTDTQYF | TGTGCCAGCAGCCAAGCGGTATCAGCGAACGAGGCTAGCACAGATACGCAGTATTTT | TRBV4-2 | - | - | TRBJ2-3
CASSLVWPGFNSPLHF | TGTGCCAGCAGCTTAGTATGGCCAGGGTTTAATTCACCCCTCCACTTT | TRBV7-6 | - | - | TRBJ1-6
CSSLRGSEQFF | TGCAGCTCATTAAGGGGAAGTGAGCAGTTCTTC | TRBV20-1 | once | - | TRBJ2-1
CASTFQGAPEAFF | TGTGCCAGCACTTTTCAGGGGGCCCCTGAAGCTTTCTTT | TRBV6-6 | - | TRBD1 | TRBJ1-1
CAWSVPESSYNSPLHF | TGTGCCTGGAGTGTCCCAGAGAGCTCCTATAATTCACCCCTCCACTTT | TRBV30 | - | - | TRBJ1-6
CASAWGQASYEQYF | TGTGCCAGCGCCTGGGGACAGGCCTCCTACGAGCAGTACTTC | TRBV5-6 | - | TRBD1 | TRBJ2-7
CASSSQRPANTGELFF | TGCGCCAGCAGCTCCCAGAGACCCGCGAACACCGGGGAGCTGTTTTTT | TRBV4-3 | - | - | TRBJ2-2
CASSPEDRVRSGANVLTF | TGTGCCAGCAGCCCCGAGGACAGGGTAAGATCTGGGGCCAACGTCCTGACTTTC | TRBV9 | once | TRBD1 | TRBJ2-6
CASTMGENTEAFF | TGTGCCAGCACCATGGGAGAGAACACTGAAGCTTTCTTT | TRBV6-5 | - | - | TRBJ1-1
CASSQDPGQGWGSPLHF | TGCGCCAGCAGCCAAGACCCTGGACAGGGTTGGGGTTCACCCCTCCACTTT | TRBV4-1 | - | TRBD1 | TRBJ1-6
CASSKDRGSTDTQYF | TGTGCCAGCAGCAAAGACAGGGGAAGCACAGATACGCAGTATTTT | TRBV5-6 | - | TRBD1 | TRBJ2-3
CASSSRGGPYNEQFF | TGTGCCAGCAGTTCCCGAGGAGGACCCTACAATGAGCAGTTCTTC | TRBV28 | - | - | TRBJ2-1
CASATSGWGSHEQYF | TGTGCCAGCGCGACCTCCGGGTGGGGAAGCCACGAGCAGTACTTC | TRBV7-6 | - | - | TRBJ2-7
CASSLGSSTDTQYF | TGTGCCAGCAGCTTAGGGTCAAGCACAGATACGCAGTATTTT | TRBV7-6 | - | - | TRBJ2-3
CASSFMGGREQYF | TGTGCCAGCAGCTTTATGGGGGGTCGCGAGCAGTACTTC | TRBV7-2 | - | - | TRBJ2-7